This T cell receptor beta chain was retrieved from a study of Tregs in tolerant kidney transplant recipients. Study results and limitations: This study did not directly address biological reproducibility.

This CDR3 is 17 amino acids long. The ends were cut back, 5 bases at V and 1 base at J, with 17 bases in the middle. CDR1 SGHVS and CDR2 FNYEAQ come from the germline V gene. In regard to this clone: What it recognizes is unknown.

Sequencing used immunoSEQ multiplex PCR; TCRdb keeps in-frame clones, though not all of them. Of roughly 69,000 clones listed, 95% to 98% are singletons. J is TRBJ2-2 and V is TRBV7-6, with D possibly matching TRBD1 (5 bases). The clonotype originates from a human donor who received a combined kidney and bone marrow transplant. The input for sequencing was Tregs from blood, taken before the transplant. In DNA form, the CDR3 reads TGTGCCAGCAGCGGCCATAGGGCAGGGAAGAACACCGGGGAGCTGTTTTTT. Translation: CASSGHRAGKNTGELFF.